The 16 T cell receptor beta chains in this list originate from one sample, sequenced in a study of T cells after yellow fever vaccination. Using its own MiXCR run on the 5' RACE reads, TCRdb lists one record per CDR3 protein. The sample records about 340,000 distinct CDR3 sequences, approximately 4.2% being singletons. This specimen consisted of PBMCs, obtained 5 days after the yellow fever booster vaccination. These receptors came from a man aged 18 to 29 who received the YFV17D yellow fever vaccine.

Concerning this clonotype: A read error may account for a junction end that differs from germline. The V and J genes are TRBV5-1 and TRBJ2-4, with 10 bases fitting TRBD1. Germline CDR1 SGHRS, CDR2 YFSETQ. The CDR3 has 16 amino acids. The CDR3 DNA reads as TGCGCCTGCAGCGCGACAGGGGGCGTCGCCAAAAACATTCAGTACTTC. This gives the protein CACSATGGVAKNIQYF.

This chain uses TRBV27 with TRBJ1-2; D is perhaps TRBD1 (6 bases). The CDR3 is 15 amino acids. Between the trimmed V and J ends, which lost 2 bases and 5 bases, there was a span of 15 bases. The V gene's germline CDR1 is MNHEY and CDR2 SMNVEV (reference sequence). The CDR3 DNA is TGTGCCAGCAGTTTAGACCTGACAGGCCCATATGGCTACACCTTC. It is translated as CASSLDLTGPYGYTF.

There are a few counts of this clonotype. The chain has TRBV7-9 and TRBJ2-2; possibly TRBD2 for D (5 bases). V lost 0 bases and J lost 6, with 5 bases in between. Per the germline V gene, CDR1 is SEHNR and CDR2 is FQNEAQ (reference sequence). The length of the CDR3 is 13 residues. In DNA, the CDR3 is TGTGCCAGCAGCTTAGCGCGGGCCGGGGAGCTGTTTTTT. Amino acid sequence: CASSLARAGELFF.

This clonotype was detected ten times or more. The chain couples TRBV3-1 to TRBJ2-5, with 9 bases fitting TRBD2. J was trimmed by 3 bases and V by 1 base; bases with no gene match: 0. The CDR3 totals 14 residues. CDR1 is LGHDT, CDR2 YNNKEL, per germline (reference sequence). The CDR3 sequence is CASSQVAGEETQYF. In DNA, the CDR3 is TGTGCCAGCAGCCAAGTAGCGGGGGAAGAGACCCAGTACTTC.

The J gene is TRBJ2-1, the V gene TRBV21-1; the table names TRBD1, a call not compared with the DNA. TRBV21-1 is annotated as a pseudogene. The CDR3 has 19 residues. The CDR3 DNA reads as TGTGCCAGCAGCAAAGAGTTTGGCCTCGATCAGGGTCCCTACAATGAGCAGTTCTTC. As protein: CASSKEFGLDQGPYNEQFF.

This clonotype was picked up many times. The chain has TRBV7-2 and TRBJ2-5; 11 bases fit TRBD2. CDR3 size: 15 residues. Per the germline V gene, CDR1 is SGHTA and CDR2 is FQGNSA. J gave up 5 bases and V 1 base, and 3 bases lay outside the gene matches. This CDR3 is CASSLVAGGRETQYF. Written as DNA, the CDR3 is TGTGCCAGCAGCTTAGTAGCGGGGGGGAGGGAGACCCAGTACTTC.

This clonotype was counted ten times or more. The genes are TRBV7-9 and TRBJ2-3; tentatively, D is TRBD2 (5 bases). The CDR3 length is 15 residues. V was clipped by 5 bases and J by 6 bases, with 18 bases between them. Germline CDR1 is SEHNR and CDR2 is FQNEAQ (reference sequence). CDR3 bases: TGTGCCAGCAGCCTATTCGCCGGGGAAAGGGATACGCAGTATTTT. Protein: CASSLFAGERDTQYF.

The chain links TRBV12-3 or TRBV12-4 to TRBJ1-2, with D perhaps matching TRBD1 (6 bases). The CDR3 is made up of 13 amino acids. With 8 bases removed from V and 4 bases from J, the gap between germline ends came to 14 bases. The CDR3 sequence: CASRKGGTYGYTF. DNA for the CDR3: TGTGCCAGCCGGAAGGGGGGCACCTATGGCTACACCTTC.

This clonotype showed up just a few times. The chain combines TRBV10-3 with TRBJ1-2, with a possible D match to TRBD1 (5 bases). The CDR3 is 13 amino acids. Looked up from germline, CDR1 is ENHRY and CDR2 is SYGVKD. Trimming cost V 7 bases and J 5 bases, with 14 bases left between them. CDR3 residues: CAITQVPRYGYTF. CDR3 DNA sequence: TGTGCCATCACACAGGTCCCCCGGTATGGCTACACCTTC.

This clonotype has at least ten counts. The V gene is TRBV5-4, the J gene TRBJ2-3; a weak D match, TRBD2 (5 bases). Germline CDR1 reads SGHNT; CDR2 reads YYREEE (reference sequence). V lost 4 bases and J lost 2, with 14 bases in between. This CDR3 contains 15 residues. CDR3 in DNA: TGTGCCAGCAGCACCCGGACTTTCTCCACAGATACGCAGTATTTT. It translates to CASSTRTFSTDTQYF.

This clonotype turned up a few times. The genes are TRBV5-1 and TRBJ2-5; 7 bases are a match to TRBD2. The V gene end was trimmed by 1 base and the J gene end by 2 bases; junction bases not matched to a gene: 5. Germline CDR1 reads SGHRS; CDR2 reads YFSETQ. The CDR3 totals 15 residues. CDR3 loop: CASSLTGGGQETQYF. The CDR3 bases are TGCGCCAGCAGCTTGACGGGCGGGGGACAAGAGACCCAGTACTTC.

This clonotype has at least ten counts. The gene calls are TRBV15 and TRBJ2-3; D is unclear. The CDR3 covers 17 residues. Trimming left V 1 base short and J 0 bases short, with 14 bases between. The germline V gene encodes CDR1 LNHNV and CDR2 YYDKDF (reference sequence). This CDR3 reads CATSRAVTASSTDTQYF. The CDR3 nucleotides read TGTGCCACCAGCAGAGCCGTGACGGCGTCTAGCACAGATACGCAGTATTTT.

A remark on this clonotype: Germline and junction disagree at one end, which may indicate a read error. This sequence joins TRBV28 and TRBJ1-1; a weak D match, TRBD1 (5 bases). This CDR3 is built from 10 residues. Looked up from germline, CDR1 is MDHEN and CDR2 is SYDVKM. The CDR3 region is CATGLREAFF. Here the CDR3 DNA reads TGCGCGACGGGGCTCAGAGAAGCTTTCTTT.

This clonotype has a count of ten or more. The chain employs TRBV15 and TRBJ1-5, with D uncertain. The V end was cut by 8 bases, the J end by 6 bases, with 14 bases between. This CDR3 is 13 amino acids long. CDR1 and CDR2 from the germline V gene are LNHNV and YYDKDF (reference sequence). CDR3 bases: TGTGCCACCTCTCGTGGAACGGGTCAGCCCCAGCATTTT. Translating it yields CATSRGTGQPQHF.

Ten or more counts support this clonotype. The V gene is TRBV20-1, the J gene TRBJ2-5; D is perhaps TRBD2 (5 bases). V dropped 4 bases and J dropped 5 bases, with 14 bases sitting between them. Looked up from germline, CDR1 is DFQATT and CDR2 is SNEGSKA (reference sequence). This CDR3 spans 13 amino acids. The CDR3 protein is CSAKDSFWETQYF. The CDR3 DNA reads as TGCAGTGCTAAGGACTCTTTTTGGGAGACCCAGTACTTC.

This clonotype was observed a few times. The chain employs TRBV7-2 and TRBJ2-7; D may be TRBD2 (5 bases). Germline V CDR1 and CDR2: SGHTA, FQGNSA. This CDR3 is 14 amino acids long. With 5 bases removed from V and 3 bases from J, the gap between germline ends came to 14 bases. The CDR3 coding sequence is TGTGCCAGCAGCCCACAGAGCGGATACTACGAGCAGTACGTC. It yields the protein CASSPQSGYYEQYV.